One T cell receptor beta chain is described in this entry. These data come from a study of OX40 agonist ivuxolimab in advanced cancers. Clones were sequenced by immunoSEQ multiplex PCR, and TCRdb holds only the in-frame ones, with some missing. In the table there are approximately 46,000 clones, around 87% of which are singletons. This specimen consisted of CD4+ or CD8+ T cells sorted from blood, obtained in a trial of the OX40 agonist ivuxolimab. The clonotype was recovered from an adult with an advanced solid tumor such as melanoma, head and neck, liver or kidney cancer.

The CDR3 loop reads CASSSQGPRYEQYF. DNA for the CDR3: TGTGCCAGCAGCTCCCAGGGGCCCCGCTACGAGCAGTACTTC. The chain uses TRBV7-6 and TRBJ2-7; D perhaps matches TRBD1 (6 bases). V was cut by 4 bases and J by 3 bases, with 13 bases left in between. Germline loops: CDR1 SGHVS, CDR2 FNYEAQ. The CDR3 runs to 14 residues.